A selection of T cell receptor beta chains follows, all from one sample in a study of blood T cell repertoires in COVID-19. Method: immunoSEQ multiplex PCR; TCRdb's copy keeps in-frame clones and lacks some. The sample includes 84,000 or so clones, over 80% seen only once; the top ten take about a sixth. Sequencing was carried out using peripheral blood. The receptors originated from a man older than 75 with active or convalescent COVID-19. The CDR3 runs from the conserved cysteine through the conserved F or W. The D gene is left open where the match is weak. A clone size is listed for some rows: how often the clone was seen (once, few, many), or a class if it is expanded.

J gene,clone size,D gene,V gene,CDR3 DNA,CDR3 protein
TRBJ1-5,NA,NA,TRBV29-1,TGCAGCGTTGTAGGGGATAGCAATCAGCCCCAGCATTTT,CSVVGDSNQPQHF
TRBJ2-3,NA,TRBD2,TRBV10-3,TGTGCCACAAACGGGTCCGGGGGGGTAGGTACGCAGTATTTT,CATNGSGGVGTQYF
TRBJ2-1,NA,NA,TRBV25-1,TGTGCCAGCAGGGGGGCATTGGGGCCCGGAACCTACAATGAGCAGTTCTTC,CASRGALGPGTYNEQFF
TRBJ1-6,NA,NA,TRBV3-1/TRBV3-2,TGTGCCAGCAGCCAAGCCAGGGGCAATTCACCCCTCCACTTT,CASSQARGNSPLHF
TRBJ1-6,NA,TRBD1,TRBV27,TGTGCCAGCAGTACCCCGGGACAGGGTCATTCACCCCTCCACTTT,CASSTPGQGHSPLHF
TRBJ1-5,NA,NA,TRBV18,TGTGCCAGCTCACCACCGGGCGGCAGTGGACTCAATCAGCCCCAGCATTTT,CASSPPGGSGLNQPQHF
TRBJ2-2,NA,TRBD1,TRBV7-3,TGTGCCAGCAGGATACATCGGGACAGAGCACTCCCCGGGGAGCTGTTTTTT,CASRIHRDRALPGELFF
TRBJ2-2,once,NA,TRBV10-2,TGCGCCAGCAGCGGCCAGCTGGGGGCAGGGACCGGGGAGCTGTTTTTT,CASSGQLGAGTGELFF
TRBJ1-2,NA,NA,TRBV2,TGTGCCAGCAGTGAACGAGGATACTATGGCTACACCTTC,CASSERGYYGYTF
TRBJ1-1,NA,TRBD1,TRBV7-2,TGTGCCAGCAGCCCCGGACAGGGCGGTACTGAAGCTTTCTTT,CASSPGQGGTEAFF
TRBJ1-4,few,TRBD1,TRBV5-1,TGCGCCAGCAGCTCTCGACAGGGTTATGAAAAACTGTTTTTT,CASSSRQGYEKLFF
TRBJ2-1,NA,TRBD2,TRBV5-4,TGTGCCAGCAGCCATGGGGGGCTAGCGGGCGAAAATGAGCAGTTCTTC,CASSHGGLAGENEQFF
TRBJ1-1,many,TRBD1,TRBV19,TGTGCCAGTACCTCGGGACAGGGTTTCTCTGAAGCTTTCTTT,CASTSGQGFSEAFF
TRBJ2-1,NA,TRBD2,TRBV6-4,TGTGCCAGCAGTGTCTCTAGCGGGAGGATCGGTGAGCAGTTCTTC,CASSVSSGRIGEQFF
TRBJ1-1,NA,NA,TRBV11-3,TGTGCCAGCAGCCCAAGGGGAAACACTGAAGCTTTCTTT,CASSPRGNTEAFF
TRBJ2-2,NA,TRBD1,TRBV6-5,TGTGCCAGCAGGGAGGACAGGGGGCTTACCGGGGAGCTGTTTTTT,CASREDRGLTGELFF
TRBJ1-4,NA,TRBD1,TRBV7-9,TGTGCCAGCAGCCCCCGACAGGGTAGCGAAAAACTGTTTTTT,CASSPRQGSEKLFF
TRBJ2-5,NA,NA,TRBV6-2/TRBV6-3,TGTGCCAGCAGTTACTTTGGTCGGGGGAGACAAGAGACCCAGTACTTC,CASSYFGRGRQETQYF